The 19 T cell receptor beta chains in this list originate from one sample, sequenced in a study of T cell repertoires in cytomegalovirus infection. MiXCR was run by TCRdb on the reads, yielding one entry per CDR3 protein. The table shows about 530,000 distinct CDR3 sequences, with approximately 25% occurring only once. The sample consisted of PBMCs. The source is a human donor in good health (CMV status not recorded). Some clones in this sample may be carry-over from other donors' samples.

The CDR3 DNA is TGTGCCAGCAGTTCTGGGGCGGGAGGGGGCGAGCAGTACTTC. Amino acids: CASSSGAGGGEQYF. J is TRBJ2-7 and V is TRBV28, with 9 bases lining up with TRBD2. The CDR3 loop spans 14 amino acids. In germline, CDR1 is MDHEN, CDR2 SYDVKM. V lost 4 bases, J lost 6 bases, and 7 bases stayed unmatched. Looking up the rest from reference TRBV28 and TRBJ2-7 gives the full variable domain: DVKVTQSSRYLVKRTGEKVFLECVQDMDHENMFWYRQDPGLGLRLIYFSYDVKMKEKGDIPEGYSVSREKKERFSLILESASTNQTSMYLCASSSGAGGGEQYFGPGTRLTVT.

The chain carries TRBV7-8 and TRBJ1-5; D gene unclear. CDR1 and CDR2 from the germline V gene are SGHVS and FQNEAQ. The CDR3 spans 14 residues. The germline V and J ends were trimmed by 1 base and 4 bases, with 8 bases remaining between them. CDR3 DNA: TGTGCCAGCAGCTTAGACAGAGTTAATCAGCCCCAGCATTTT. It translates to CASSLDRVNQPQHF.

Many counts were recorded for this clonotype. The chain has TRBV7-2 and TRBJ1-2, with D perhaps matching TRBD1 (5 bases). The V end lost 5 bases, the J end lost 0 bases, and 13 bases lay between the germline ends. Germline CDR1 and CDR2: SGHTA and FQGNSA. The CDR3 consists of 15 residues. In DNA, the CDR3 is TGTGCCAGCAGCCGAGGGGTTTCAGCTAACTATGGCTACACCTTC. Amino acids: CASSRGVSANYGYTF. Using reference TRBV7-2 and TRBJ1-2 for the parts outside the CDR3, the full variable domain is GAGVSQSPSNKVTEKGKDVELRCDPISGHTALYWYRQSLGQGLEFLIYFQGNSAPDKSGLPSDRFSAERTGGSVSTLTIQRTQQEDSAVYLCASSRGVSANYGYTFGSGTRLTVV.

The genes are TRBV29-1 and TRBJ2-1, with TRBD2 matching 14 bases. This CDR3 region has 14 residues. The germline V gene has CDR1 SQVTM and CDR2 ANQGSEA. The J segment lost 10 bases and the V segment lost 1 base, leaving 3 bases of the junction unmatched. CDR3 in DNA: TGCAGCGTTGAAGTGGGACTAGCGGGGGCAGAGCAGTTCTTC. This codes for CSVEVGLAGAEQFF.

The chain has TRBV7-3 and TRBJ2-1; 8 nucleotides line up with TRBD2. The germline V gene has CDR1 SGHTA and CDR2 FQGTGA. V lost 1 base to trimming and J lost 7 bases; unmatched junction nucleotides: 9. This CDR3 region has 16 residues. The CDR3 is CASSLIRDGRANEQFF. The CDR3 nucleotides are TGTGCCAGCAGCTTAATACGCGACGGGAGGGCTAATGAGCAGTTCTTC. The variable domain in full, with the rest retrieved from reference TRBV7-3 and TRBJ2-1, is GAGVSQTPSNKVTEKGKYVELRCDPISGHTALYWYRQSLGQGPEFLIYFQGTGAADDSGLPNDRFFAVRPEGSVSTLKIQRTERGDSAVYLCASSLIRDGRANEQFFGPGTRLTVL.

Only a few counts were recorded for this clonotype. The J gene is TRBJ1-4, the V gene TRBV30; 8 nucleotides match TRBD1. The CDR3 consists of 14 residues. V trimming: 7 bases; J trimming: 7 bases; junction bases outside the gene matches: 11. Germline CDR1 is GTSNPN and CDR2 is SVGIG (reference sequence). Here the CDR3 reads CAYTGTGHREKLFF. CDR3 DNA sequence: TGTGCCTACACCGGGACAGGCCATCGTGAAAAACTGTTTTTT. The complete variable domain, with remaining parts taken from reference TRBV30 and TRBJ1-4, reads SQTIHQWPATLVQPVGSPLSLECTVEGTSNPNLYWYRQAAGRGLQLLFYSVGIGQISSEVPQNLSASRPQDRQFILSSKKLLLSDSGFYLCAYTGTGHREKLFFGSGTQLSVL.

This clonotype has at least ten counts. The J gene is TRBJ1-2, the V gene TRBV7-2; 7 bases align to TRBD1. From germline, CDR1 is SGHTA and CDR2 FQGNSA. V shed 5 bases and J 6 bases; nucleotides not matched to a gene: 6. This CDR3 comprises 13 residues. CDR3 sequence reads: CASSQQGPDGYTF. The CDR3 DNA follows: TGTGCCAGCAGCCAACAGGGGCCGGATGGCTACACCTTC.

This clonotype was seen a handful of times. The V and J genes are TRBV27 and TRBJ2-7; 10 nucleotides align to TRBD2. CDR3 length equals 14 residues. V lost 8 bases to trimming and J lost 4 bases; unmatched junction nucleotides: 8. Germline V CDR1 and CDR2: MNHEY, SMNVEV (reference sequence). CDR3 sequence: CASGLAGVSYEQYF. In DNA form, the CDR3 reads TGTGCCAGCGGTCTAGCGGGAGTGTCTTACGAGCAGTACTTC.

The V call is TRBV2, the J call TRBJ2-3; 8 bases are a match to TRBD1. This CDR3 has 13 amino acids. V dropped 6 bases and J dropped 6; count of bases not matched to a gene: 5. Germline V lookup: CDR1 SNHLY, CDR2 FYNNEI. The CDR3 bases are TGTGCCAGCAGGGGACAGGCGGTGGATACGCAGTATTTT. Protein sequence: CASRGQAVDTQYF.

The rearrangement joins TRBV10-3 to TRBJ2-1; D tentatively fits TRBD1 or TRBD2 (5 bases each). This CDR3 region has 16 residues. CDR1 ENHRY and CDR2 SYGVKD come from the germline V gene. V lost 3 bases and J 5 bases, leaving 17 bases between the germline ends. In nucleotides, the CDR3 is TGTGCCATCAGTGAATCGGGACCGGGGTCACACAATGAGCAGTTCTTC. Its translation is CAISESGPGSHNEQFF.

The CDR3 sequence: CASSIGTDQTYEQYF. The CDR3 DNA reads as TGCGCCAGCAGCATTGGGACAGACCAGACCTACGAGCAGTACTTC. V usage is TRBV5-1 and J usage is TRBJ2-7; 7 bases match TRBD1. The V gene's germline CDR1 is SGHRS and CDR2 YFSETQ. CDR3 length: 15 residues. J lost 2 bases, V lost 4 bases, and 9 bases had no gene match.

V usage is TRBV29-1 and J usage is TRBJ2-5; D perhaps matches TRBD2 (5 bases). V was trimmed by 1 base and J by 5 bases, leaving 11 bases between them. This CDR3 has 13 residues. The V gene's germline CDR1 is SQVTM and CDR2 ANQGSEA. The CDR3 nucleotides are TGCAGCGTTGAAGCGAGGGCGACGGAGACCCAGTACTTC. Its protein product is CSVEARATETQYF.

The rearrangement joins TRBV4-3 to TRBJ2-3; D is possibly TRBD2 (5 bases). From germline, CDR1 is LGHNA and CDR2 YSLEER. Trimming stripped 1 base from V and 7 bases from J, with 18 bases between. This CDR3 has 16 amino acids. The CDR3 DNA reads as TGCGCCAGCAGCCAAGTTTCGACGGGGTATTCATATACGCAGTATTTT. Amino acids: CASSQVSTGYSYTQYF.

CDR3 in amino acids: CASDSFTWLTITDTQYF. The CDR3, as DNA: TGTGCCAGCGACAGCTTTACATGGCTAACGATTACAGATACGCAGTATTTT. This chain joins TRBV2 and TRBJ2-3; D is possibly TRBD1 (5 bases). The CDR3 extends over 17 amino acids. With 8 bases removed from V and 3 bases from J, the gap between germline ends came to 24 bases. Germline-derived CDR1 and CDR2 are SNHLY and FYNNEI.

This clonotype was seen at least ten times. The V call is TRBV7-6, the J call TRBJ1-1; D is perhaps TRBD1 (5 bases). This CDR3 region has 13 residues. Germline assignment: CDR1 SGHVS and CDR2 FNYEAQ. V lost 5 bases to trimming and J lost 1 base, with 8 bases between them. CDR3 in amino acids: CASSRGTNTEAFF. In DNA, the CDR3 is TGTGCCAGCAGCCGTGGGACGAACACTGAAGCTTTCTTT.

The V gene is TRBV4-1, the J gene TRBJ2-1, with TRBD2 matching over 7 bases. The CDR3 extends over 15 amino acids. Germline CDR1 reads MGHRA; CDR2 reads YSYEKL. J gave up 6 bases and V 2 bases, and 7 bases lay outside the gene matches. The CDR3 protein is CASSQRGVVRNEQFF. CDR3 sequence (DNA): TGCGCCAGCAGCCAACGGGGGGTTGTTCGCAATGAGCAGTTCTTC.

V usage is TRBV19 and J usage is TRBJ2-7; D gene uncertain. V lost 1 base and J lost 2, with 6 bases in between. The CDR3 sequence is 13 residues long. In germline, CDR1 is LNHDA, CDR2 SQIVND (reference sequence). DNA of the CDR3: TGTGCCAGTAGTATAGCGGTCGCCTACGAGCAGTACTTC. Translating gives CASSIAVAYEQYF. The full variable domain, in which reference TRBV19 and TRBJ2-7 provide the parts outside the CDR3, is DGGITQSPKYLFRKEGQNVTLSCEQNLNHDAMYWYRQDPGQGLRLIYYSQIVNDFQKGDIAEGYSVSREKKESFPLTVTSAQKNPTAFYLCASSIAVAYEQYFGPGTRLTVT.

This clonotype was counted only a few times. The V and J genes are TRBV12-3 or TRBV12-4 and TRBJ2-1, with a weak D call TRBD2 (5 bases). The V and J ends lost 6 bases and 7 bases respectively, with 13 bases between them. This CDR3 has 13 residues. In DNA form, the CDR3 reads TGTGCCAGCAGCCCCAGGACTGGGAATGAGCAGTTCTTC. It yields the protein CASSPRTGNEQFF.

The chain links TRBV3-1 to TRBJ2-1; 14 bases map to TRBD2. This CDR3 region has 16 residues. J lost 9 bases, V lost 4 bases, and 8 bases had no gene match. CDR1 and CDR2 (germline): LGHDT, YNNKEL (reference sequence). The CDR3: CASSLGGTSGSGEQFF. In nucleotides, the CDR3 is TGTGCCAGCAGCCTGGGCGGGACTAGCGGGAGCGGTGAGCAGTTCTTC.